Sequencing of this T cell receptor (beta chain) was carried out in a study of Graves' ophthalmopathy and Graves' hyperthyroidism. As regards this clonotype: Its antigen is not identified.

Study findings and constraints: Its predictions of ophthalmopathy progression gave the model 65% to 71% sensitivity and 72% to 85% specificity. Stable hyperthyroidism and ophthalmopathy were told apart by a 13-signature model, which achieved about 88% sensitivity and roughly 80% specificity.

Amplification of the TCR beta CDR3 regions used RNA transcripts (as template). Investigators did first-round RT-PCR with HTBI primers, then second-round multiplex PCR. MiXCR, applied by TCRdb to the multiplex PCR reads, yields one record per CDR3 protein. The table records approximately 1.2 million distinct CDR3 sequences, 35% to 40% of them present only once. The hyperthyroidism patients had a new diagnosis of under 2 months' duration and were aged 18 to 65. As diagnostic evidence, clinical symptoms, serum thyroxine, TRAb, thyroid ultrasound and orbital computed tomography were relied upon. Trimming pared 6 bases from V and 3 bases from J, leaving 6 bases between. The CDR3 covers 13 residues.

J is TRBJ2-6 and V is TRBV12-3 or TRBV12-4, with no clear D. The clonotype was recovered from an adult man with Graves' hyperthyroidism. What was sequenced was peripheral blood or thyroid tissue (not recorded which). The CDR3 protein is CASRPGGANVLTF. The CDR3 nucleotides read TGTGCCAGCAGGCCGGGTGGGGCCAACGTCCTGACTTTC.